This T cell receptor beta chain was identified in a study of STAT5B mutations in CD4+ large granular lymphocyte leukemia. Only in-frame clones appear in the TCRdb table, and some are missing; sequencing was by immunoSEQ multiplex PCR. This table holds approximately 32,000 clones, about 87% found once. Broader study findings: The CD4+ versus CD8+ T-LGLL clonality difference may reflect limited sample size. Top patient clones used TRBV06 genes more often: 8/27 versus 2/35 in controls. CD4-sorted patient repertoires seemed more clonal than healthy CD4+ repertoires.

There are 16 residues in the CDR3. Healthy controls were blood donor buffy coats. As regards this clone: Its antigen remains unknown.

This receptor was taken from a human donor in good health. The rearrangement uses TRBV21-1 and TRBJ2-1; the table's TRBD1 call for D was not verified on the DNA. TRBV21-1 is marked as a pseudogene. Sequenced sample: CD4+ T cells from blood buffy coats. CDR3: CASAPQGDREYNEQFF. DNA for the CDR3: TGTGCCAGCGCCCCCCAGGGAGACAGGGAATACAATGAGCAGTTCTTC.